This TCR beta chain was retrieved from a study of T-cell reconstitution after alpha-beta-depleted transplantation in children. For TCRbeta, the library was prepared with unique molecular identifiers. TCRdb recomputed calls from the PCR reads with MiXCR, one row per CDR3 protein. The table includes 490,000 or so distinct CDR3 sequences, under 15% detected once. Germline V gene lookup returns CDR1 KGHSH and CDR2 LQKENI. CDR3 length: 14 amino acids. V gave up 0 bases and J gave up 4 bases, with 8 bases separating them. The sequencing used PBMCs from the stem cell graft donor, collected from the stem cell graft. This chain connects TRBV18 to TRBJ2-3; D ambiguous. The TCR sequence derives from a human donor who donated a stem cell graft to a child with combined immunodeficiency. CDR3 in DNA: TGTGCCAGCTCACCACCGGGTGCCGCAGATACGCAGTATTTT. As protein: CASSPPGAADTQYF.